These 10 T cell receptor beta chains originate from one sample sequenced in a study of Graves' ophthalmopathy and Graves' hyperthyroidism. From RNA, the CDR3 regions of TCR beta chains were amplified and sequenced. The library came from an HTBI-primed first-round RT-PCR and a second-round multiplex PCR. TCRdb called the multiplex PCR reads again in MiXCR, with one record for every CDR3 protein. Here the sample spans 500,000 to 800,000 distinct CDR3 sequences, approximately 39% being singletons. Sequencing was carried out using peripheral blood. The receptors were sampled from an adult man with Graves' ophthalmopathy.

This clonotype was observed at least ten times. At one end, the junction sequence differs from germline, possibly due to a read error. The chain couples TRBV5-1 to TRBJ2-6; D tentatively fits TRBD1 or TRBD2 (6 bases each). This CDR3 is built from 15 residues. Germline V gene sequence: CDR1 SGHRS, CDR2 YFSETQ. The CDR3 protein is CASSLVGGGANVLTF. CDR3 coding DNA: TGTGCCAGCAGCCTCGTCGGGGGCGGGGCCAACGTCCTGACTTTC.

The chain has TRBV11-1 and TRBJ2-7; 8 bases fit TRBD2. The ends lost 4 bases at V and 4 bases at J; junction bases unmatched: 6. The CDR3 has 14 residues. Germline CDR1 SGHAT, CDR2 FQDESV (reference sequence). The CDR3 DNA is TGTGCCAGCAGCTCTCCGGGAGGGCCTTACGAGCAGTACTTC. Its translation is CASSSPGGPYEQYF. Together with reference TRBV11-1 and TRBJ2-7, the CDR3 gives the full variable domain: EAEVAQSPRYKITEKSQAVAFWCDPISGHATLYWYRQILGQGPELLVQFQDESVVDDSQLPKDRFSAERLKGVDSTLKIQPAELGDSAMYLCASSSPGGPYEQYFGPGTRLTVT.

This chain joins TRBV7-9 and TRBJ1-1; 7 positions agree with TRBD1. This CDR3 has 14 residues. Germline V gene data show CDR1 as SEHNR and CDR2 as FQNEAQ (reference sequence). The V and J ends lost 5 bases and 1 base, in that order; junction bases with no gene match: 4. The DNA of the CDR3 is TGTGCCAGCAGCCAGACAGGGTGGAACACTGAAGCTTTCTTT. It encodes CASSQTGWNTEAFF.

This clonotype was detected many times. The genes are TRBV2 and TRBJ2-5, with unresolved D. The CDR3 loop spans 12 amino acids. Germline V CDR1 and CDR2: SNHLY, FYNNEI. The V end was cut by 2 bases, the J end by 2 bases, with 3 bases between. The CDR3 protein is CASSEIQETQYF. Here the CDR3 DNA reads TGTGCCAGCAGTGAAATACAAGAGACCCAGTACTTC.

The CDR3 sequence: CASYTGGSGYTF. In DNA, the CDR3 is TGTGCCAGCTACACGGGGGGGTCCGGCTACACCTTC. The chain carries TRBV16 and TRBJ1-2; tentative D call: TRBD1 (5 bases). This CDR3 is 12 amino acids long. The germline V and J ends were trimmed by 8 bases and 8 bases, with 15 bases remaining between them. The V gene's germline CDR1 is KGHSY and CDR2 FQNENV.

J is TRBJ2-5 and V is TRBV5-4; the match to TRBD1 covers 9 bases. V gave up 2 bases and J gave up 12 bases; unmatched junction bases: 8. Looked up from germline, CDR1 is SGHNT and CDR2 is YYREEE (reference sequence). The CDR3 extends over 13 amino acids. The CDR3 DNA reads as TGTGCCAGCAGCTTAGGGACAGGGTCTCCCAAGTACTTC. Translating gives CASSLGTGSPKYF. Supplemented by reference TRBV5-4 and TRBJ2-5, the full variable domain reads ETGVTQSPTHLIKTRGQQVTLRCSSQSGHNTVSWYQQALGQGPQFIFQYYREEENGRGNFPPRFSGLQFPNYSSELNVNALELDDSALYLCASSLGTGSPKYFGPGTRLLVL.

This clonotype turned up a few times. V is TRBV13 and J is TRBJ1-4; 10 bases are a match to TRBD1. Germline V gene sequence: CDR1 PRHDT, CDR2 FYEKMQ (reference sequence). The CDR3 is made up of 17 amino acids. Unmatched junction bases numbered 12, after V lost 5 bases and J lost 6 bases. CDR3 bases: TGTGCCAGCAGCCTGCGCCGGACAGGGGGTGTGGATGAAAAACTGTTTTTT. Encoded protein: CASSLRRTGGVDEKLFF. The complete variable domain, with remaining parts taken from reference TRBV13 and TRBJ1-4, reads AAGVIQSPRHLIKEKRETATLKCYPIPRHDTVYWYQQGPGQDPQFLISFYEKMQSDKGSIPDRFSAQQFSDYHSELNMSSLELGDSALYFCASSLRRTGGVDEKLFFGSGTQLSVL.

As DNA, the CDR3 is TGTGCCAGCGGGGACAGGGACCAAGAGACCCAGTACTTC. Its translation is CASGDRDQETQYF. The rearrangement links TRBV10-3 to TRBJ2-5; 9 positions agree with TRBD1. The CDR3 contains 13 residues. Trimming removed 10 bases from V and 0 bases from J; junction bases left unmatched: 3. Germline loops: CDR1 ENHRY, CDR2 SYGVKD.

The rearrangement uses TRBV5-8 and TRBJ1-1, with D unclear. The CDR3 consists of 14 residues. Trimming cost V 2 bases and J 1 base, with 9 bases left between them. Germline CDR1 and CDR2: SGHTS and YDEGEE. This CDR3 is CASSFRWKNTEAFF. Here the CDR3 DNA reads TGTGCCAGCAGCTTCCGGTGGAAGAACACTGAAGCTTTCTTT.

This clonotype was detected many times. V usage is TRBV19 and J usage is TRBJ2-2; TRBD1 or TRBD2 may be the D gene (6 bases each). The germline V gene has CDR1 LNHDA and CDR2 SQIVND (reference sequence). The CDR3 spans 15 residues. V was trimmed by 6 bases and J by 0 bases, leaving 11 bases between them. The CDR3 DNA sequence: TGTGCCAGTAGCCGCGGGACACCGAACACCGGGGAGCTGTTTTTT. Amino acid sequence: CASSRGTPNTGELFF.